The 20 T cell receptor beta chains given below trace back to one sample, sequenced in a study of T cell changes during pregnancy in multiple sclerosis. Method: immunoSEQ multiplex PCR; TCRdb's copy keeps in-frame clones and lacks some. The sample contains about 79,000 clones, just over 90% of which appear only once. The starting material was CD4+ T cells from peripheral blood mononuclear cells, obtained in the second trimester of pregnancy. Every receptor here comes from a female donor with multiple sclerosis, enrolled in a pregnancy study.

The rearrangement joins TRBV5-1 to TRBJ2-2; the D gene is possibly TRBD2 (5 bases). The germline V gene encodes CDR1 SGHRS and CDR2 YFSETQ. V was shortened by 0 bases and J by 6 bases, with 12 bases between the two germline ends. The CDR3 contains 15 residues. For the CDR3, the DNA is TGCGCCAGCAGCTTGGCCCGCGGGCACTCCGGGGAGCTGTTTTTT. As protein: CASSLARGHSGELFF.

The genes are TRBV10-3 and TRBJ2-5; 10 bases match TRBD2. The length of the CDR3 is 18 residues. Germline V gene data show CDR1 as ENHRY and CDR2 as SYGVKD. V lost 2 bases to trimming and J lost 1 base; unmatched junction nucleotides: 10. In nucleotides, the CDR3 is TGTGCCATCAGTGAGCGGCTAGCGGGAGAAAGAGTCCAAGAGACCCAGTACTTC. It codes for CAISERLAGERVQETQYF.

This clone turned up a few times. In nucleotides, the CDR3 is TGTGCCAGCAGAGGGACAGGAGAAGCTTTCTTT. Translation: CASRGTGEAFF. The chain is built from TRBV6-6 and TRBJ1-1; 8 bases are a match to TRBD1. Germline CDR1 MNHNY, CDR2 SVGAGI (reference sequence). V dropped 6 bases and J dropped 8; count of bases not matched to a gene: 2. CDR3 length: 11 residues.

The V gene is TRBV7-8, the J gene TRBJ1-1; 7 nucleotides agree with TRBD1. The germline V gene has CDR1 SGHVS and CDR2 FQNEAQ. This CDR3 contains 15 residues. Trimming removed 4 bases from V and 11 bases from J; junction bases left unmatched: 16. CDR3 sequence: CASSSGGSLGSVAFF. DNA for the CDR3: TGTGCCAGCAGCTCAGGGGGTTCTTTAGGGTCCGTTGCTTTCTTT.

The chain is built from TRBV5-1 and TRBJ2-1, with TRBD2 identical over 13 bases. With V trimmed by 7 bases and J by 4 bases, 2 bases remained unmatched. The CDR3 length is 14 residues. The germline gives CDR1 SGHRS, CDR2 YFSETQ. CDR3 sequence: CASQLAGGYNEQFF. As DNA, the CDR3 is TGCGCCAGCCAACTAGCGGGGGGGTACAATGAGCAGTTCTTC. The entire variable domain, with the rest obtained from reference TRBV5-1 and TRBJ2-1, is as follows: KAGVTQTPRYLIKTRGQQVTLSCSPISGHRSVSWYQQTPGQGLQFLFEYFSETQRNKGNFPGRFSGRQFSNSRSEMNVSTLELGDSALYLCASQLAGGYNEQFFGPGTRLTVL.

CDR3 DNA sequence: TGTGCCAGTCGTTCCTCTGGGGCCAACGTCCTGACTTTC. Translation gives CASRSSGANVLTF. V and J are TRBV2 and TRBJ2-6, with no clear D. The CDR3 has 13 residues. Between the trimmed V and J ends, which lost 9 bases and 0 bases, there was a span of 6 bases. Germline CDR1 SNHLY, CDR2 FYNNEI. The complete variable domain, with remaining parts taken from reference TRBV2 and TRBJ2-6, reads EPEVTQTPSHQVTQMGQEVILRCVPISNHLYFYWYRQILGQKVEFLVSFYNNEISEKSEIFDDQFSVERPDGSNFTLKIRSTKLEDSAMYFCASRSSGANVLTFGAGSRLTVL.

The genes are TRBV4-1 and TRBJ2-3; D perhaps matches TRBD1 (5 bases). Looked up from germline, CDR1 is MGHRA and CDR2 is YSYEKL. V was pared by 1 base and J by 3 bases, with 14 bases between. This CDR3 region has 16 residues. The CDR3 reads CASSQVDGARTDTQYF. CDR3 coding DNA: TGCGCCAGCAGCCAAGTCGATGGGGCTCGGACAGATACGCAGTATTTT.

This sequence joins TRBV2 and TRBJ2-7; 11 positions agree with TRBD1. With 8 bases clipped from V and 5 bases from J, the junction kept 8 bases outside the gene matches. CDR3 size: 14 residues. The germline gives CDR1 SNHLY, CDR2 FYNNEI. CDR3 amino acids: CASGGQGAIHEQYF. The CDR3 bases are TGTGCCAGCGGAGGACAGGGGGCTATCCACGAGCAGTACTTC.

This chain connects TRBV7-2 to TRBJ1-5, with 9 bases lining up with TRBD1. The CDR3 sequence is 15 residues long. The germline V gene encodes CDR1 SGHTA and CDR2 FQGNSA. The J segment lost 6 bases and the V segment lost 5 bases, leaving 8 bases of the junction unmatched. The CDR3 coding sequence is TGTGCCAGCAGCCGGGACAGGGTCCGGAGTCAGCCCCAGCATTTT. Translation gives CASSRDRVRSQPQHF.

The chain is built from TRBV27 and TRBJ2-2; D call uncertain. The CDR3 is made up of 15 amino acids. Per the germline V gene, CDR1 is MNHEY and CDR2 is SMNVEV (reference sequence). Trimming left V 5 bases short and J 8 bases short, with 18 bases between. CDR3 sequence reads: CASSARRVAEGELFF. In DNA, the CDR3 is TGTGCCAGCAGTGCCCGACGGGTCGCTGAAGGGGAGCTGTTTTTT.

J is TRBJ1-1 and V is TRBV10-3; D possibly corresponds to TRBD1 (5 bases). The CDR3 extends over 13 amino acids. V lost 5 bases and J 4 bases, leaving 11 bases between the germline ends. Looked up from germline, CDR1 is ENHRY and CDR2 is SYGVKD. The CDR3 reads CAISLGTRTEAFF. The CDR3 nucleotides read TGTGCCATCAGTCTAGGGACTCGCACTGAAGCTTTCTTT.

CDR3 sequence reads: CASRDYSEKLFF. DNA for the CDR3: TGTGCCAGTAGGGACTATTCGGAAAAACTGTTTTTT. The chain recombines TRBV19 with TRBJ1-4; D ambiguous. There are 12 residues in the CDR3. CDR1 and CDR2 (germline): LNHDA, SQIVND (reference sequence). V was clipped by 6 bases and J by 8 bases, with 10 bases between them. Complete variable domain (other parts from reference TRBV19 and TRBJ1-4): DGGITQSPKYLFRKEGQNVTLSCEQNLNHDAMYWYRQDPGQGLRLIYYSQIVNDFQKGDIAEGYSVSREKKESFPLTVTSAQKNPTAFYLCASRDYSEKLFFGSGTQLSVL.

V is TRBV2 and J is TRBJ2-1; no definite D call. Germline CDR1 and CDR2: SNHLY and FYNNEI. The CDR3 sequence is 12 residues long. V was clipped by 7 bases and J by 7 bases, with 11 bases between them. The CDR3 bases are TGTGCCAGCACCCAAGTCGGTAATGAGCAGTTCTTC. This codes for CASTQVGNEQFF.

The V gene is TRBV5-4, the J gene TRBJ2-1, with D possibly matching TRBD1 (6 bases). The length of the CDR3 is 17 residues. Germline-derived CDR1 and CDR2 are SGHNT and YYREEE (reference sequence). The ends were cut back, 7 bases at V and 1 base at J, with 21 bases in the middle. CDR3 bases: TGTGCCAGCGCAGTACTCAGGGGAGATAGTTCCTACAATGAGCAGTTCTTC. It encodes CASAVLRGDSSYNEQFF.

The chain employs TRBV21-1 and TRBJ2-1; the table's D call of TRBD1 was not tested on the DNA. TRBV21-1 is given as a pseudogene. CDR3 length: 19 amino acids. CDR3: CASSKGQGAKTRPYNEQFF. The CDR3 DNA reads TGTGCCAGCAGCAAAGGACAGGGAGCGAAGACTAGGCCCTACAATGAGCAGTTCTTC.

The V and J genes are TRBV7-3 and TRBJ2-1; a possible D gene is TRBD2 (5 bases). Trimming removed 5 bases at V and 6 bases at J, with 11 bases between. The V gene's germline CDR1 is SGHTA and CDR2 FQGTGA. CDR3 length equals 13 residues. The CDR3 loop is CASSPSSVNEQFF. The CDR3, as DNA: TGTGCCAGCAGCCCTAGCTCCGTCAATGAGCAGTTCTTC. Looking up the rest from reference TRBV7-3 and TRBJ2-1 gives the full variable domain: GAGVSQTPSNKVTEKGKYVELRCDPISGHTALYWYRQSLGQGPEFLIYFQGTGAADDSGLPNDRFFAVRPEGSVSTLKIQRTERGDSAVYLCASSPSSVNEQFFGPGTRLTVL.

V is TRBV7-9 and J is TRBJ2-1, with D maybe TRBD2 (5 bases). The CDR3 sequence is 13 residues long. Germline loops: CDR1 SEHNR, CDR2 FQNEAQ (reference sequence). V was pared by 5 bases and J by 6 bases, with 11 bases between. The DNA for the CDR3 is TGTGCCAGCAGCATCGGACTTCGCAATGAGCAGTTCTTC. This translates into CASSIGLRNEQFF.

In this sample, this clone turned up once. This chain uses TRBV6-5 with TRBJ2-7, with 8 bases that match TRBD2. CDR1 and CDR2 (germline): MNHEY, SVGAGI. The length of the CDR3 is 14 residues. Germline trimming cut 5 bases from V and 6 bases from J; bases unmatched to any gene: 9. CDR3 sequence (DNA): TGTGCCAGCAGTAAATCGGGACTAGGGGGCGAGCAGTACTTC. The encoded protein is CASSKSGLGGEQYF.

This clone appeared a single time. The chain links TRBV27 to TRBJ2-7; D is uncertain. Trimming removed 5 bases from V and 5 bases from J, with 13 bases in between. The CDR3 consists of 13 residues. Germline-derived CDR1 and CDR2 are MNHEY and SMNVEV (reference sequence). The CDR3 is CASSPTTMHEQYF. DNA of the CDR3: TGTGCCAGCAGTCCTACCACGATGCACGAGCAGTACTTC.

The J gene is TRBJ1-1, the V gene TRBV6-5; TRBD1 matches 10 bases. CDR1 and CDR2 (germline): MNHEY, SVGAGI. V lost 7 bases, J lost 4 bases, and 6 bases stayed unmatched. This CDR3 is 14 amino acids long. CDR3 in DNA: TGTGCCAGCACCGTCAGGACAGGGGGCACTGAAGCTTTCTTT. Protein sequence: CASTVRTGGTEAFF.